Below, 10 T cell receptor beta chains from the same sample are listed, as sequenced in a study of cytomegalovirus exposure and HLA in healthy donors. The PCR employed 60 Vbeta primers together with 13 Jbeta primers. Generated by immunoSEQ multiplex PCR, the TCRdb table keeps only in-frame clones and is missing some. The repertoire holds roughly 120,000 clones, with 70% to 80% as singletons. Source material: PBMCs. All receptors come from a woman aged 40 to 55 in good health and CMV-seropositive.

The V gene is TRBV7-2, the J gene TRBJ2-5, with 7 bases identical to TRBD1. After removal of 5 bases from V and 1 base from J, the junction contained 7 bases not matched to a gene. The CDR3 totals 15 residues. Germline values: CDR1 SGHTA, CDR2 FQGNSA. The CDR3 nucleotides read TGTGCCAGCAGCCTACAGGGGACAGTCCAAGAGACCCAGTACTTC. This sequence encodes CASSLQGTVQETQYF.

This rearrangement joins TRBV29-1 to TRBJ2-7, with 8 bases fitting TRBD1. This CDR3 has 13 amino acids. With 6 bases clipped from V and 3 bases from J, the junction kept 7 bases outside the gene matches. CDR1 and CDR2 (germline): SQVTM, ANQGSEA. DNA for the CDR3: TGCAGCGTAGGACAGGGAAATAGCTACGAGCAGTACTTC. It encodes CSVGQGNSYEQYF.

This chain joins TRBV9 and TRBJ2-5; 8 bases match TRBD2. V lost 2 bases, J lost 5 bases, and 11 bases stayed unmatched. This CDR3 spans 16 amino acids. In germline, CDR1 is SGDLS, CDR2 YYNGEE. In DNA, the CDR3 is TGTGCCAGCAGCGTGGCAAGCGGGGGTACGTTTGAGACCCAGTACTTC. It codes for CASSVASGGTFETQYF.

The chain recombines TRBV7-9 with TRBJ2-5; D is uncertain. CDR1 SEHNR and CDR2 FQNEAQ come from the germline V gene (reference sequence). The V and J ends lost 2 bases and 1 base respectively, with 5 bases between them. The CDR3 loop spans 13 amino acids. CDR3 coding DNA: TGTGCCAGCAGCTTACCATCCCAAGAGACCCAGTACTTC. It yields the protein CASSLPSQETQYF.

The chain carries TRBV6-5 and TRBJ1-2; D may be TRBD1 (5 bases). Germline V gene sequence: CDR1 MNHEY, CDR2 SVGAGI. This CDR3 is built from 14 residues. V was shortened by 6 bases and J by 0 bases, with 11 bases between the two germline ends. CDR3 in DNA: TGTGCCAGCAGGGAGACAGTTTCTAACTATGGCTACACCTTC. This codes for CASRETVSNYGYTF.

V gene TRBV5-1 combines with J gene TRBJ1-6; D may be TRBD1 (5 bases). Trimming pared 2 bases from V and 5 bases from J, leaving 11 bases between. This CDR3 has 15 amino acids. Germline CDR1 reads SGHRS; CDR2 reads YFSETQ. This CDR3 is CASSLGPGNNSPLHF. CDR3 bases: TGCGCCAGCAGCTTAGGACCAGGGAATAATTCACCCCTCCACTTT.

This clone was detected a few times. The rearrangement joins TRBV7-6 to TRBJ2-2; possible D gene TRBD2, 7 bases. This CDR3 has 19 residues. The germline V gene has CDR1 SGHVS and CDR2 FNYEAQ. The germline V and J ends were trimmed by 5 bases and 2 bases, with 24 bases remaining between them. CDR3 sequence reads: CASSPTTGTGGANTGELFF. The CDR3 coding sequence is TGTGCCAGCAGCCCCACTACAGGGACGGGGGGAGCTAACACCGGGGAGCTGTTTTTT.

This clone appeared a few times. The chain couples TRBV4-2 to TRBJ1-1; 7 bases fit TRBD1. This CDR3 contains 16 residues. Unmatched junction bases numbered 10, after V lost 1 base and J lost 5 bases. Germline V CDR1 and CDR2: LGHNA, YNFKEQ. The CDR3, as DNA: TGTGCCAGCAGCCAAGCAAGGGGGCTGAGGAGGACTGAAGCTTTCTTT. Protein: CASSQARGLRRTEAFF.

The CDR3 protein is CASRGGRGANTEAFF. In nucleotides, the CDR3 is TGTGCCAGCAGGGGGGGCAGGGGGGCGAACACTGAAGCTTTCTTT. V is TRBV7-9 and J is TRBJ1-1; 7 bases are a match to TRBD1. The germline V gene has CDR1 SEHNR and CDR2 FQNEAQ (reference sequence). Germline trimming cut 6 bases from V and 1 base from J; bases unmatched to any gene: 8. The CDR3 is 15 amino acids.

This chain links TRBV5-1 with TRBJ2-3, with TRBD2 matching over 11 bases. Germline V gene lookup returns CDR1 SGHRS and CDR2 YFSETQ. CDR3 length: 16 amino acids. The junction had 8 bases not matched to a gene; V was cut back by 4 bases and J by 4 bases. CDR3 region: CASSPLAGGRSDTQYF. The CDR3 nucleotides are TGCGCCAGCAGCCCCTTAGCGGGGGGGCGGTCAGATACGCAGTATTTT. The variable domain in full, completed from reference TRBV5-1 and TRBJ2-3, reads KAGVTQTPRYLIKTRGQQVTLSCSPISGHRSVSWYQQTPGQGLQFLFEYFSETQRNKGNFPGRFSGRQFSNSRSEMNVSTLELGDSALYLCASSPLAGGRSDTQYFGPGTRLTVL.